The next 11 T cell receptor beta chains were all read from a single sample in a study of OX40 agonist ivuxolimab in advanced cancers. Sequenced by immunoSEQ multiplex PCR; TCRdb stores in-frame clones only, minus some. Of roughly 60,000 clones listed, 85% are singletons. This specimen consisted of CD4+ or CD8+ T cells sorted from blood, obtained in a trial of the OX40 agonist ivuxolimab. The receptors derive from an adult with an advanced solid tumor such as melanoma, head and neck, liver or kidney cancer.

J is TRBJ1-2 and V is TRBV5-4; D gene unclear. Germline CDR1 and CDR2: SGHNT and YYREEE (reference sequence). CDR3 length: 13 amino acids. The germline V and J ends were trimmed by 5 bases and 6 bases, with 14 bases remaining between them. The CDR3, as DNA: TGTGCCAGCAGAATCGACACTGGGCATGGCTACACCTTC. Translation gives CASRIDTGHGYTF.

The chain carries TRBV4-1 and TRBJ1-1; D possibly corresponds to TRBD1 (6 bases). The CDR3 spans 14 residues. The germline gives CDR1 MGHRA, CDR2 YSYEKL. V was cut by 2 bases and J by 10 bases, with 17 bases left in between. CDR3 sequence reads: CASSQNRDVLVAFF. CDR3 nucleotide sequence: TGCGCCAGCAGCCAAAACAGGGACGTCTTGGTAGCTTTCTTT.

This chain joins TRBV7-9 and TRBJ2-1; D possibly matches TRBD1 or TRBD2 (8 bases each). In germline, CDR1 is SEHNR, CDR2 FQNEAQ (reference sequence). Trimming took off 5 bases at V and 5 bases at J, with 28 bases between the two ends. The CDR3 extends over 19 amino acids. The CDR3 DNA sequence: TGTGCCAGCAGCCCGGGGGGGACAGGATGGCCAGGTAAAAACAATGAGCAGTTCTTC. This sequence encodes CASSPGGTGWPGKNNEQFF. Using reference TRBV7-9 and TRBJ2-1 for the parts outside the CDR3, the full variable domain is DTGVSQNPRHKITKRGQNVTFRCDPISEHNRLYWYRQTLGQGPEFLTYFQNEAQLEKSRLLSDRFSAERPKGSFSTLEIQRTEQGDSAMYLCASSPGGTGWPGKNNEQFFGPGTRLTVL.

DNA for the CDR3: TGTGCCAGCGACACAGGGGGCGTTCAGCCCCAGCATTTT. Its translation: CASDTGGVQPQHF. The chain carries TRBV19 and TRBJ1-5; 9 bases align to TRBD1. V trimming: 9 bases; J trimming: 6 bases; junction bases outside the gene matches: 6. The CDR3 consists of 13 residues. Germline V gene sequence: CDR1 LNHDA, CDR2 SQIVND (reference sequence).

This clone was found once. This chain uses TRBV10-1 with TRBJ2-2; D is undetermined. The germline V gene has CDR1 WNHNN and CDR2 SYGVQD (reference sequence). This CDR3 has 13 amino acids. Trimming cost V 8 bases and J 1 base, with 8 bases left between them. DNA of the CDR3: TGCGCCAGCTCAGTTAGGAACACCGGGGAGCTGTTTTTT. Translating gives CASSVRNTGELFF.

For this clone: Other DNA sequences of this sample code for an identical CDR3. This chain joins TRBV2 and TRBJ2-5; D is uncertain. The germline CDR1 and CDR2 sequences are SNHLY and FYNNEI. This CDR3 contains 13 residues. Trimming pared 3 bases from V and 4 bases from J, leaving 9 bases between. This CDR3 reads CASSELLRETQYF. As DNA, the CDR3 is TGTGCCAGCAGTGAGTTGTTGAGAGAGACCCAGTACTTC.

The DNA of the CDR3 is TGTGCCAGCAGCTTAGACGACAGGGACAGGGGGCCATGCAATGAGCAGTTCTTC. Its translation is CASSLDDRDRGPCNEQFF. This chain joins TRBV13 and TRBJ2-1, with 12 bases lining up with TRBD1. The CDR3 runs to 18 residues. Per germline, CDR1 PRHDT and CDR2 FYEKMQ (reference sequence). The V and J ends lost 1 base and 6 bases, in that order; junction bases with no gene match: 10.

This chain links TRBV30 with TRBJ2-1; 11 nucleotides align to TRBD1. The CDR3 covers 15 residues. V shed 1 base, J shed 8 bases, and the junction held 7 bases outside the gene matches. The V gene's germline CDR1 is GTSNPN and CDR2 SVGIG (reference sequence). This CDR3 reads CAWSAGQGARDEQFF. The DNA of the CDR3 is TGTGCCTGGAGTGCAGGACAGGGGGCGCGGGATGAGCAGTTCTTC.

The rearrangement links TRBV28 to TRBJ2-1, with D maybe TRBD1 (5 bases). The V end was cut by 1 base, the J end by 10 bases, with 11 bases between. Germline-derived CDR1 and CDR2 are MDHEN and SYDVKM. This CDR3 is 13 amino acids long. CDR3 residues: CASSLFQGNEQFF. CDR3 in DNA: TGTGCCAGCAGTTTATTCCAGGGCAACGAGCAGTTCTTC.

In this sample, this clone turned up a few times. V is TRBV7-9 and J is TRBJ2-7, with D unclear. The CDR3 spans 14 residues. Per the germline V gene, CDR1 is SEHNR and CDR2 is FQNEAQ (reference sequence). V shed 2 bases and J shed 2 bases, with 10 bases lying between them. The CDR3 is CASSLLVPPYEQYF. CDR3 DNA sequence: TGTGCCAGCAGCTTACTGGTGCCCCCCTACGAGCAGTACTTC.

The chain has TRBV7-9 and TRBJ2-1, with D maybe TRBD2 (6 bases). Looked up from germline, CDR1 is SEHNR and CDR2 is FQNEAQ (reference sequence). The germline V and J ends were trimmed by 3 bases and 13 bases, with 16 bases remaining between them. The CDR3 is 13 amino acids. In nucleotides, the CDR3 is TGTGCCAGCAGCTTGGGCGGAGAGCGGGCCCAGTTCTTC. Encoded protein: CASSLGGERAQFF.